This T cell receptor beta chain was obtained from a study of CD8+ T cells in alopecia areata. General observations from the study: It was lesional scalp, especially alopecia totalis/universalis, that showed higher clonality than normal scalp. Persistence of many expanded lesional clones was seen in scalp and blood during tofacitinib.

RNA was extracted and reverse transcribed into cDNA as the sequencing template. Using immunoSEQ multiplex PCR, the repertoire was profiled, and TCRdb retains in-frame clones only, with some absent. The sample contains fewer than 250,000 clones, over 60% of which appear only once. Between the trimmed V and J ends, which lost 0 bases and 3 bases, there was a span of 8 bases. Per the germline V gene, CDR1 is LGHNA and CDR2 is YSLEER. The CDR3 has 14 residues. As concerns this clone: Its antigen is unidentified.

The treatment here: oral pan-JAK inhibitor, 5-10 mg twice daily. The chain carries TRBV4-3 and TRBJ1-1; D is perhaps TRBD1 (5 bases). This receptor was obtained from a human donor with alopecia areata. Sequencing used CD4+ T cells sorted from blood, obtained at week 4, from a patient treated with tofacitinib. The CDR3 sequence is CASSQELGDTEAFF. The CDR3 nucleotides read TGCGCCAGCAGCCAAGAGTTGGGGGACACTGAAGCTTTCTTT.